This is a list of T cell receptor beta chains from one sample in a study of identical twins. TCRdb reprocessed the 5' RACE reads with MiXCR, giving one entry per CDR3 protein. This table holds around 1.7 million distinct CDR3 sequences, under 35% found once. Material: cord blood. The origin of the receptors is a newborn girl in good health. CDR3s include the opening cysteine and the closing phenylalanine or tryptophan. D genes are given only for firm matches. For some rows the clone size is stated as once, few or many, or as a class when expanded; others skip it.

D gene	J gene	V gene	clone size	CDR3 protein	CDR3 DNA
NA	TRBJ2-1	TRBV9	many	CASSVAGYNEQFF	TGTGCCAGCAGCGTAGCCGGGTACAATGAGCAGTTCTTC
NA	TRBJ1-5	TRBV4-1	NA	CASSQDLRGAQHF	TGCGCCAGCAGCCAAGATCTCAGAGGGGCCCAGCATTTT
TRBD2	TRBJ2-7	TRBV5-6	NA	CASSFSGGVNPYEQYF	TGTGCCAGCAGCTTCTCTGGGGGGGTCAACCCCTACGAGCAGTACTTC
TRBD1	TRBJ1-1	TRBV7-9	NA	CASSLRADRVNTEAFF	TGTGCCAGCAGCTTAAGGGCAGACAGGGTGAACACTGAAGCTTTCTTT
NA	TRBJ2-7	TRBV20-1	few	CRGTRDPTYEQYF	TGCAGGGGGACCCGGGACCCCACCTACGAGCAGTACTTC
NA	TRBJ2-1	TRBV5-1	few	CASSLGLSYSYNEQFF	TGCGCCAGCAGCTTGGGACTTTCCTACTCCTACAATGAGCAGTTCTTC
NA	TRBJ2-5	TRBV7-9	NA	CASSLTATGRRETQYF	TGTGCCAGCAGCTTAACGGCCACGGGGAGACGAGAGACCCAGTACTTC
NA	TRBJ2-1	TRBV20-1	NA	CSARTGSTQETQFF	TGCAGTGCTAGAACAGGGTCAACGCAAGAGACCCAGTTCTTC
TRBD1	TRBJ2-5	TRBV3-1	NA	CASSHLDRMEETQYF	TGTGCCAGCAGCCACCTGGACAGGATGGAAGAGACCCAGTACTTC
TRBD2	TRBJ2-5	TRBV2	few	CASKFWGGQETQYF	TGTGCCAGCAAGTTCTGGGGGGGCCAAGAGACCCAGTACTTC
NA	TRBJ2-7	TRBV29-1	NA	CSVEEPRSYNEQYF	TGCAGCGTTGAAGAACCCAGATCGTACAATGAGCAGTACTTC
TRBD2	TRBJ2-2	TRBV4-2	NA	CASSQPGLAATGELFF	TGTGCCAGCAGCCAGCCGGGACTAGCGGCCACCGGGGAGCTGTTTTTT
NA	TRBJ1-6	TRBV28	many	CASSHNSPLHF	TGTGCCAGCAGCCACAATTCACCCCTCCACTTT
TRBD2	TRBJ2-1	TRBV5-1	many	CASAGTSSYNEQFF	TGCGCCAGCGCCGGGACTAGCTCCTACAATGAGCAGTTCTTC
NA	TRBJ1-1	TRBV29-1	many	CSATTGMNTEAFF	TGCAGCGCGACCACAGGGATGAACACTGAAGCTTTCTTT
NA	TRBJ1-2	TRBV7-8	NA	CASRQLSGVGGGYTF	TGTGCCAGCAGACAATTATCCGGGGTGGGGGGTGGCTACACCTTC
NA	TRBJ2-1	TRBV20-1	NA	CSASTLTAGYNEQFF	TGCAGTGCTAGCACCCTCACTGCGGGCTACAATGAGCAGTTCTTC
TRBD1	TRBJ2-7	TRBV5-4	NA	CASSLDPGGVHNEQYF	TGTGCCAGCAGCTTGGATCCAGGGGGTGTCCACAATGAGCAGTACTTC
NA	TRBJ2-7	TRBV2	NA	CASSVGQNSYNEQYF	TGTGCCAGCAGTGTCGGACAAAACTCCTACAATGAGCAGTACTTC
TRBD2	TRBJ2-2	TRBV28	NA	CASSLGGRINTGELFF	TGTGCCAGCAGTTTAGGCGGGAGGATCAACACCGGGGAGCTGTTTTTT
NA	TRBJ2-1	TRBV10-3	NA	CAISDKAYGINNEQFF	TGTGCCATCAGTGATAAGGCATATGGGATAAACAATGAGCAGTTCTTC
TRBD1	TRBJ1-1	TRBV7-2	NA	CASSTRTGEAFF	TGTGCCAGCAGCACAAGGACAGGAGAAGCTTTCTTT
NA	TRBJ1-2	TRBV12-3/TRBV12-4	NA	CASSTSGTSYGYTF	TGTGCCAGCAGTACGTCCGGGACAAGCTATGGCTACACCTTC
TRBD2	TRBJ2-2	TRBV4-1	once	CASSPGLASKRITNTGELFF	TGCGCCAGCAGCCCGGGACTAGCGAGCAAAAGAATAACGAACACCGGGGAGCTGTTTTTT
NA	TRBJ1-4	TRBV12-3/TRBV12-4	few	CASSLPRQGNEKLFF	TGTGCCAGCAGTTTACCTCGGCAGGGCAATGAAAAACTGTTTTTT
TRBD2	TRBJ2-5	TRBV25-1	NA	CASSPSHSGGVHERYF	TGTGCCAGCAGTCCTTCGCATAGCGGGGGGGTTCACGAGCGGTACTTC
TRBD2	TRBJ2-1	TRBV27	NA	CASSPLGSGLDEQFF	TGTGCCAGCAGTCCCCTGGGTAGCGGGCTAGATGAGCAGTTCTTC
NA	TRBJ2-3	TRBV20-1	few	CSAEGLRTSHTDTQYF	TGCAGTGCGGAAGGACTCCGGACTTCTCACACAGATACGCAGTATTTT
NA	TRBJ1-1	TRBV20-1	few	CSARVWGDTEAFF	TGCAGTGCTAGAGTATGGGGGGACACTGAAGCTTTCTTT
NA	TRBJ1-2	TRBV6-5	few	CASSYSADNYGYTF	TGTGCCAGCAGTTACTCGGCCGACAACTATGGCTACACCTTC
NA	TRBJ1-5	TRBV4-2	NA	CASSQDGVFRDSNQPQHF	TGTGCCAGCAGCCAAGATGGGGTGTTCCGGGACAGCAATCAGCCCCAGCATTTT
NA	TRBJ1-1	TRBV11-1	NA	CASSIAGTANTEAFF	TGTGCCAGCAGCATCGCGGGGACGGCGAACACTGAAGCTTTCTTT
TRBD2	TRBJ2-1	TRBV4-2	NA	CAGSQDLAGAYNEQFF	TGTGCCGGCAGCCAAGACCTCGCGGGAGCCTACAATGAGCAGTTCTTC
NA	TRBJ1-2	TRBV6-1	NA	CASTGGGPGYGYTF	TGTGCCAGCACCGGGGGAGGACCTGGCTATGGCTACACCTTC
NA	TRBJ2-7	TRBV20-1	many	CSARRGASYEQYF	TGCAGTGCTAGGAGAGGGGCCTCCTACGAGCAGTACTTC
TRBD2	TRBJ2-3	TRBV6-6	few	CASTSFLTSEAHTQYF	TGTGCCAGCACCTCCTTTCTTACTAGCGAGGCGCATACGCAGTATTTT
NA	TRBJ1-5	TRBV2	NA	CASSVPGRRNQPQHF	TGTGCCAGCAGTGTACCAGGGAGACGCAATCAGCCCCAGCATTTT
NA	TRBJ2-7	TRBV12-3/TRBV12-4	NA	CASRPHQASYNEQYF	TGTGCCAGCAGACCTCACCAGGCCTCCTACAATGAGCAGTACTTC
TRBD2	TRBJ2-2	TRBV4-1	NA	CASSQGVIAGGPVTGELFF	TGCGCCAGCAGCCAGGGTGTAATAGCGGGAGGGCCGGTCACCGGGGAGCTGTTTTTT
TRBD1	TRBJ1-1	TRBV5-6	few	CASSLTEGALSGTEAFF	TGTGCCAGCAGCTTAACTGAGGGGGCTCTTAGCGGCACTGAAGCTTTCTTT
NA	TRBJ2-1	TRBV12-3/TRBV12-4	NA	CASSPLHLPSDEQFF	TGTGCCAGCAGCCCCTTGCATCTCCCGAGCGATGAGCAGTTCTTC
TRBD2	TRBJ2-7	TRBV27	NA	CASPSDRLAGIPHYEQYF	TGTGCCAGCCCATCAGACAGACTAGCGGGCATACCTCACTACGAGCAGTACTTC
TRBD2	TRBJ2-3	TRBV12-3/TRBV12-4	NA	CASSFTTLLSSGRSDTQYF	TGTGCCAGCAGTTTCACAACATTGTTATCTAGCGGGAGATCAGATACGCAGTATTTT
TRBD1	TRBJ1-4	TRBV4-2	few	CASSQDGTGVYEKLFF	TGTGCCAGCAGCCAAGATGGGACAGGGGTTTATGAAAAACTGTTTTTT
NA	TRBJ2-7	TRBV28	NA	CASSLLGTPYNEQYF	TGTGCCAGCAGTTTACTCGGGACGCCCTACAATGAGCAGTACTTC
TRBD1	TRBJ1-2	TRBV7-2	few	CASSLEPTGGGYTF	TGTGCCAGCAGCTTAGAACCCACAGGGGGCGGCTACACCTTC
NA	TRBJ1-3	TRBV3-1	NA	CASSQGGGNTIYF	TGTGCCAGCAGCCAAGGGGGAGGAAACACCATATATTTT
NA	TRBJ2-3	TRBV12-3/TRBV12-4	few	CASSLGRRGWPDTQYF	TGTGCCAGCAGTTTAGGCCGGCGGGGTTGGCCAGATACGCAGTATTTT
TRBD1	TRBJ2-4	TRBV7-9	few	CASSSYRGENIQYF	TGTGCCAGCAGCTCATACAGGGGTGAGAACATTCAGTACTTC
NA	TRBJ1-2	TRBV7-8	NA	CASSLAAGDGYGYTF	TGTGCCAGCAGCTTAGCGGCAGGGGATGGCTACGGCTACACCTTC
NA	TRBJ2-3	TRBV30	NA	CAWSVLKDTQYF	TGTGCCTGGAGTGTACTCAAAGATACGCAGTATTTT
NA	TRBJ1-2	TRBV5-1	many	CASSLEQSPNYGYTF	TGCGCCAGCAGCTTGGAACAGTCCCCTAACTATGGCTACACCTTC
NA	TRBJ1-5	TRBV6-1	NA	CASSESAGGYSNQPQHF	TGTGCCAGCAGTGAATCGGCAGGCGGCTATAGCAATCAGCCCCAGCATTTT
TRBD2	TRBJ2-1	TRBV9	few	CASSALLAGINEQFF	TGTGCCAGCAGCGCCCTACTAGCGGGGATCAATGAGCAGTTCTTC
NA	TRBJ2-7	TRBV20-1	once	CSADRQRYLGEQYF	TGCAGTGCCGACCGACAGAGATACCTCGGCGAGCAGTACTTC